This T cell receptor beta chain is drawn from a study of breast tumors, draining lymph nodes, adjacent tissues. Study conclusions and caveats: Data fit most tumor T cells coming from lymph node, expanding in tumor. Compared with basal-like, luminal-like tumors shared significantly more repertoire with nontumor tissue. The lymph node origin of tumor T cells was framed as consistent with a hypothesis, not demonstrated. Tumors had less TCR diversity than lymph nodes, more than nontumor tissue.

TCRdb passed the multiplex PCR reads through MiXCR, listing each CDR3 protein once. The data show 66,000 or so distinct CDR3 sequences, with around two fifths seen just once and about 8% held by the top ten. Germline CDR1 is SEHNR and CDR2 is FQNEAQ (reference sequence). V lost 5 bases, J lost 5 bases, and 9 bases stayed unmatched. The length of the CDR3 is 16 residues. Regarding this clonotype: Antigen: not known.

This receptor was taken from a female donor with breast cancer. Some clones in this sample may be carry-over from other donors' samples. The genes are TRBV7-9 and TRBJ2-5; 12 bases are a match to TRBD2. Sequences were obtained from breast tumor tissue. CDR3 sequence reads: CASSPPTSGGGETQYF. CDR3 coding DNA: TGTGCCAGCAGCCCGCCGACTAGCGGGGGTGGGGAGACCCAGTACTTC.